This T cell receptor beta chain was captured by sequencing in a study of neurological immune-mediated disorders. Study-wide points: Among 34 multiple sclerosis patients, phylogenetic grouping put the repertoires of 18 into a single related-CDR3 cluster, a possible signature. The multiple sclerosis repertoire cluster lacked an association with any feature, whether clinical or MRI.

V was cut by 4 bases and J by 0 bases, with 11 bases left in between. The length of the CDR3 is 15 residues. Germline V gene data show CDR1 as KGHDR and CDR2 as SFDVKD. As for the cDNA, it was generated by 5'RACE with 10-nucleotide random UMIs. In TCRdb, the 5' RACE reads were re-called with MiXCR into one record per CDR3 protein. Among around 60,000 distinct CDR3 sequences, 3% to 3.5% were seen once, and the ten largest hold about 7.1%. This clonotype showed up many times. Its specificity is unknown. The TCR was taken from a woman in her fifties or sixties with multiple sclerosis. V usage is TRBV24-1 and J usage is TRBJ1-1; TRBD1 might be the D (6 bases). Input material: PBMCs. DNA for the CDR3: TGTGCCACCAGTGACTCAACAGGGCTGAACACTGAAGCTTTCTTT. This encodes CATSDSTGLNTEAFF.